The 10 T cell receptor beta chains below come from one sample, sequenced in a study of OX40 agonist ivuxolimab in advanced cancers. Method: immunoSEQ multiplex PCR; TCRdb's copy keeps in-frame clones and lacks some. The table has more than 55,000 clones, around 82% seen once. Specimen: CD4+ or CD8+ T cells sorted from blood, collected in a trial of the OX40 agonist ivuxolimab. These receptors originate from an adult with an advanced solid tumor such as melanoma, head and neck, liver or kidney cancer.

This clone was recorded a few times. The chain links TRBV18 to TRBJ2-5; D uncertain. Germline CDR1 is KGHSH and CDR2 is LQKENI. Trimming took 0 bases from V and 2 from J, leaving 7 bases between them. The CDR3 totals 14 residues. DNA for the CDR3: TGTGCCAGCTCACCACCAAGCAGACAAGAGACCCAGTACTTC. This codes for CASSPPSRQETQYF.

This clone was detected only a few times. The chain is built from TRBV6-5 and TRBJ1-6; TRBD1 aligns across 8 bases. The V gene's germline CDR1 is MNHEY and CDR2 SVGAGI. The CDR3 consists of 16 residues. Trimming removed 3 bases from V and 3 bases from J; junction bases left unmatched: 4. The CDR3 DNA reads TGTGCCAGCAGTTATCAGGGGGCCCTCTATAATTCACCCCTCCACTTT. Translation: CASSYQGALYNSPLHF.

The chain employs TRBV6-1 and TRBJ1-3; D is possibly TRBD1 (5 bases). The V and J ends lost 8 bases and 0 bases respectively, with 11 bases between them. The germline V gene encodes CDR1 MNHNS and CDR2 SASEGT. The CDR3 consists of 14 residues. The CDR3 bases are TGTGCCAGCTTCGGTGGGGCCTCTGGAAACACCATATATTTT. It translates to CASFGGASGNTIYF.

This chain uses TRBV6-6 with TRBJ1-1; 12 positions agree with TRBD1. This CDR3 region has 15 residues. J lost 4 bases, V lost 10 bases, and 10 bases had no gene match. Germline CDR1 reads MNHNY; CDR2 reads SVGAGI (reference sequence). CDR3 sequence reads: CAIRGGQGASTEAFF. Here the CDR3 DNA reads TGTGCCATCAGGGGGGGACAGGGGGCGAGCACTGAAGCTTTCTTT.

This chain links TRBV19 with TRBJ1-3; no clear D gene. V lost 3 bases, J lost 0 bases, and 12 bases lay in between. CDR3 length equals 16 residues. Germline V gene lookup returns CDR1 LNHDA and CDR2 SQIVND (reference sequence). The CDR3 region is CASSMEGARSGNTIYF. DNA for the CDR3: TGTGCCAGTAGTATGGAAGGCGCCCGCTCTGGAAACACCATATATTTT. The whole variable domain, remainder taken from reference TRBV19 and TRBJ1-3, is DGGITQSPKYLFRKEGQNVTLSCEQNLNHDAMYWYRQDPGQGLRLIYYSQIVNDFQKGDIAEGYSVSREKKESFPLTVTSAQKNPTAFYLCASSMEGARSGNTIYFGEGSWLTVV.

The chain combines TRBV30 with TRBJ1-2, with a possible D match to TRBD1 (5 bases). The length of the CDR3 is 13 residues. V lost 5 bases and J 3 bases, leaving 13 bases between the germline ends. Germline V gene data show CDR1 as GTSNPN and CDR2 as SVGIG (reference sequence). CDR3 DNA sequence: TGTGCCTGGGGATCGGGGCATGACTATGGCTACACCTTC. Protein sequence: CAWGSGHDYGYTF.

The CDR3 here is CASSLGAQAFF. CDR3 DNA sequence: TGTGCCAGCAGCTTAGGCGCCCAAGCTTTCTTT. V and J are TRBV11-2 and TRBJ1-1, with D hard to call. CDR3 size: 11 residues. Trimming removed 1 base at V and 9 bases at J, with 6 bases between. Germline V gene sequence: CDR1 SGHAT, CDR2 FQNNGV.

The sample holds one count of this clone. V gene TRBV27 combines with J gene TRBJ2-6; weak D call: TRBD2 (5 bases). Per the germline V gene, CDR1 is MNHEY and CDR2 is SMNVEV (reference sequence). The CDR3 is made up of 18 amino acids. Trimming took off 3 bases at V and 0 bases at J, with 15 bases between the two ends. The DNA of the CDR3 is TGTGCCAGCAGTTTGGGTCAGTTCGACTACTCTGGGGCCAACGTCCTGACTTTC. Its translation is CASSLGQFDYSGANVLTF.

CDR3 nucleotide sequence: TGTGCCAGCACCCCACCGGGGGGAGAGACCCAGTACTTC. Translated, it gives CASTPPGGETQYF. The chain has TRBV6-5 and TRBJ2-5; 7 nucleotides align to TRBD2. This CDR3 has 13 residues. V shed 7 bases and J 4 bases; nucleotides not matched to a gene: 6. CDR1 MNHEY and CDR2 SVGAGI come from the germline V gene.

This rearrangement joins TRBV4-3 to TRBJ2-3; the D call may be TRBD1 or TRBD2 (6 bases each). The CDR3 extends over 18 amino acids. The germline gives CDR1 LGHNA, CDR2 YSLEER. Between the trimmed V and J ends, which lost 0 bases and 5 bases, there was a span of 21 bases. CDR3 region: CASSQDIVGARGRDTQYF. The CDR3 DNA sequence: TGCGCCAGCAGCCAAGATATCGTGGGGGCGCGGGGTAGAGATACGCAGTATTTT.